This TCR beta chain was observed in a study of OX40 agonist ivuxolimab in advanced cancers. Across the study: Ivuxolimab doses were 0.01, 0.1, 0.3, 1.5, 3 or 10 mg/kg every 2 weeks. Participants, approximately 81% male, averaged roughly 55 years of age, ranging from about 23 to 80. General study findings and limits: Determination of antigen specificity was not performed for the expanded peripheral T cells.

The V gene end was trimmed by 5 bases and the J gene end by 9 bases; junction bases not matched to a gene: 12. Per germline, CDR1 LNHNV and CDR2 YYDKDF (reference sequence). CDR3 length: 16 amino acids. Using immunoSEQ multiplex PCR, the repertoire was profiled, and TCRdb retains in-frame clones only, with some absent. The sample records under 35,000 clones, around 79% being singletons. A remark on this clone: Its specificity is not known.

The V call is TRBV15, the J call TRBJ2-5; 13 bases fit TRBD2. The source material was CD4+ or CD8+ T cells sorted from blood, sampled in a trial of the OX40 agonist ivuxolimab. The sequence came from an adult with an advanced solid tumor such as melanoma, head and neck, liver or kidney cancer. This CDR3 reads CATSGPTSGGAIAQYF. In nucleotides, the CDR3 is TGTGCCACCAGCGGGCCTACTAGCGGGGGGGCCATTGCCCAGTACTTC.